Listed below are T cell receptor beta chains from one sample, sequenced in a study of post-analysis software for immune sequencing data. TCRdb reanalysed the PCR reads using MiXCR and keeps one entry per CDR3 protein. The sample contains roughly 700,000 distinct CDR3 sequences, 30% of which appear only once. Sequenced material: blood. The receptors were sampled from a girl aged 10-17 years with multiple sclerosis. Both conserved end residues are part of each CDR3. A D gene is named only where the DNA matches it firmly. Rows may omit the clone size; those that give it use once, few, many or a size class.

J gene | V gene | D gene | clone size | CDR3 protein | CDR3 DNA
TRBJ1-2 | TRBV7-2 | . | . | CASSFSDANYGYTF | TGTGCCAGCAGCTTCTCCGATGCTAACTATGGCTACACCTTC
TRBJ2-1 | TRBV4-3 | . | few | CASSQGGHEQFF | TGCGCCAGCAGCCAAGGAGGTCATGAGCAGTTCTTC
TRBJ2-6 | TRBV7-8 | TRBD1 | few | CASSLAHFTGAGANVLTF | TGTGCCAGCAGCTTAGCACATTTTACAGGGGCTGGGGCCAACGTCCTGACTTTC
TRBJ2-1 | TRBV6-2/TRBV6-3 | . | few | CASSSPTRIPGYNEQFF | TGTGCCAGCAGTTCTCCCACCAGGATCCCAGGCTACAATGAGCAGTTCTTC
TRBJ2-5 | TRBV20-1 | TRBD2 | . | CSASLSSGSWQETQYF | TGCAGTGCTTCTCTGAGTAGCGGGTCTTGGCAAGAGACCCAGTACTTC
TRBJ2-1 | TRBV4-3 | . | many | CASSQSFRNNEQFF | TGCGCCAGCAGCCAGAGTTTTAGAAACAATGAGCAGTTCTTC
TRBJ2-7 | TRBV7-9 | TRBD1 | few | CASSSGQGRSSYEQYF | TGTGCCAGCAGCTCGGGACAGGGGAGAAGCTCCTACGAGCAGTACTTC
TRBJ1-1 | TRBV9 | . | . | CASSVASQGYTEAFF | TGTGCCAGCAGCGTAGCGTCCCAGGGCTACACTGAAGCTTTCTTT
TRBJ2-1 | TRBV7-2 | . | . | CASSFKGGGGISYNEQFF | TGTGCCAGCAGCTTCAAAGGAGGTGGCGGGATCTCCTACAATGAGCAGTTCTTC
TRBJ2-3 | TRBV20-1 | . | few | CSASGRPSKTDTQYF | TGCAGTGCTAGCGGGAGACCCTCCAAGACAGATACGCAGTATTTT
TRBJ1-1 | TRBV28 | . | few | CASSGPNTEAFF | TGTGCCAGCAGCGGACCTAACACTGAAGCTTTCTTT
TRBJ2-3 | TRBV5-5 | . | . | CASSLWGWADTQYF | TGTGCCAGCAGCTTGTGGGGTTGGGCAGATACGCAGTATTTT
TRBJ1-4 | TRBV4-3 | . | . | CASSQARQGIGNEKLFF | TGCGCCAGCAGCCAAGCAAGGCAGGGGATTGGTAATGAAAAACTGTTTTTT
TRBJ2-2 | TRBV27 | TRBD1 | . | CASRLTGATGELFF | TGTGCCAGCAGACTGACAGGGGCCACCGGGGAGCTGTTTTTT
TRBJ2-1 | TRBV12-3/TRBV12-4 | . | . | CASSLARGGLSYNEQFF | TGTGCCAGCAGTTTAGCGCGGGGCGGGCTCTCCTACAATGAGCAGTTCTTC
TRBJ1-2 | TRBV2 | TRBD1 | . | CASWGQTTYGYTF | TGTGCCAGCTGGGGACAGACCACTTATGGCTACACCTTC
TRBJ1-2 | TRBV10-3 | . | . | CAISRPGTGYTF | TGTGCCATCAGTCGACCCGGGACAGGCTACACCTTC
TRBJ1-2 | TRBV29-1 | . | few | CSVREGGYGYTF | TGCAGCGTTCGAGAGGGCGGCTATGGCTACACCTTC
TRBJ2-1 | TRBV9 | . | few | CASSVVENPYNEQFF | TGTGCCAGCAGCGTAGTGGAGAACCCCTACAATGAGCAGTTCTTC
TRBJ1-2 | TRBV9 | TRBD1 | . | CASSSPGQVDYGYTF | TGTGCCAGCAGTTCACCGGGACAGGTCGACTATGGCTACACCTTC
TRBJ2-3 | TRBV29-1 | . | few | CSVGPKERGLTTDTQYF | TGCAGCGTTGGACCAAAAGAAAGGGGATTAACCACAGATACGCAGTATTTT
TRBJ1-1 | TRBV29-1 | . | . | CSVEDRGPEAFF | TGCAGCGTTGAAGATCGGGGACCCGAAGCTTTCTTT
TRBJ1-2 | TRBV6-5 | . | few | CASSPGFYGYTF | TGTGCCAGCAGCCCCGGCTTCTATGGCTACACCTTC
TRBJ2-5 | TRBV2 | . | few | CASSSSHRDKETQYF | TGTGCCAGCAGTAGTTCACACCGGGACAAAGAGACCCAGTACTTC
TRBJ2-1 | TRBV18 | TRBD2 | few | CASSPGLAVAYSYNEQFF | TGTGCCAGCTCACCGGGACTAGCTGTAGCATATTCCTACAATGAGCAGTTCTTC
TRBJ1-2 | TRBV6-2/TRBV6-3 | TRBD1 | few | CASRPTGDHYGYTF | TGTGCCAGCAGACCTACAGGGGATCACTATGGCTACACCTTC
TRBJ2-7 | TRBV29-1 | TRBD2 | few | CSVTTSESSYEQYF | TGCAGCGTTACGACTAGCGAGAGCTCCTACGAGCAGTACTTC
TRBJ2-1 | TRBV5-1 | . | . | CASSPNRVEQFF | TGCGCCAGCAGCCCCAACAGGGTTGAGCAGTTCTTC
TRBJ2-1 | TRBV29-1 | TRBD2 | many | CSVLGREGSPEQFF | TGCAGCGTTCTAGGGCGGGAGGGCAGTCCTGAGCAGTTCTTC
TRBJ2-3 | TRBV29-1 | . | many | CSDRVAEDTQYF | TGCAGCGATAGAGTCGCGGAAGATACGCAGTATTTT